What follows are 29 T cell receptor beta chains derived from one specimen sequenced in a study of T cells in Graves' hyperthyroidism and ophthalmopathy. RNA transcripts served as the template for amplifying TCR beta CDR3 regions. TCR CDR3 regions were first amplified by RT-PCR with HTBI primers. TCRdb redid the calling of the multiplex PCR reads with MiXCR, one entry per CDR3 protein. This table has some 600,000 distinct CDR3 sequences, roughly 14% appearing once. The sequenced material came from blood. These receptors were collected from a woman aged 25 to 45 with Graves' hyperthyroidism that later progressed to Graves' ophthalmopathy.

This clonotype occurred many times. The junction does not match germline at one end; this may be a read error. The gene calls are TRBV20-1 and TRBJ2-3; D possibly matches TRBD1 or TRBD2 (5 bases each). The CDR3 spans 14 residues. Germline loops: CDR1 DFQATT, CDR2 SNEGSKA (reference sequence). CDR3 nucleotides: TGTGGGGGAGTTACGCCACCTAGCACAGATACGCAGTATTTT. It is translated as CGGVTPPSTDTQYF.

This clonotype was seen repeatedly, ten times or more. The DNA is omitted, as the CDR3 cannot be located on it reliably, and the CDR3 follows TCRdb's listing. This chain joins TRBV12-3 or TRBV12-4 and TRBJ1-1; TRBD1, the table's D call, lacks a check against the DNA. The CDR3 spans 12 amino acids, including both terminal residues. The CDR3 loop is CASSFGQGTTFF.

This clonotype was detected ten times or more. The CDR3 region has the DNA TGTGCCAGCAGCTTAGAATGGCGGGAGGGCCGGGACGAGCAGTACTTC. This gives the protein CASSLEWREGRDEQYF. The chain couples TRBV11-2 to TRBJ2-7, with 9 bases identical to TRBD2. V lost 0 bases to trimming and J lost 5 bases; unmatched junction nucleotides: 8. The germline V gene encodes CDR1 SGHAT and CDR2 FQNNGV. CDR3 size: 16 residues. Full variable domain (rest looked up from reference TRBV11-2 and TRBJ2-7): EAGVAQSPRYKIIEKRQSVAFWCNPISGHATLYWYQQILGQGPKLLIQFQNNGVVDDSQLPKDRFSAERLKGVDSTLKIQPAKLEDSAVYLCASSLEWREGRDEQYFGPGTRLTVT.

This clonotype has a count of ten or more. The V call is TRBV14, the J call TRBJ2-2, with TRBD2 matching over 7 bases. Germline CDR1 reads SGHDN; CDR2 reads FVKESK. V lost 1 base to trimming and J lost 3 bases; unmatched junction nucleotides: 11. This CDR3 is built from 18 residues. DNA for the CDR3: TGTGCCAGCAGCCAAGTTTGGTTTCGGGACTATCACACCGGGGAGCTGTTTTTT. Residues: CASSQVWFRDYHTGELFF.

This clonotype was counted many times. V gene TRBV10-3 combines with J gene TRBJ1-2, with D unclear. CDR1 and CDR2 (germline): ENHRY, SYGVKD. The CDR3 has 15 amino acids. V shed 2 bases and J shed 3 bases, with 13 bases lying between them. In DNA form, the CDR3 reads TGTGCCATCAGTGAGGAAAATTTTTCGGACTATGGCTACACCTTC. Translating gives CAISEENFSDYGYTF.

Many counts were recorded for this clonotype. This chain links TRBV12-3 or TRBV12-4 with TRBJ2-5; D remains unclear. V lost 7 bases and J 0 bases, leaving 9 bases between the germline ends. CDR3 length: 13 residues. For the CDR3, the DNA is TGTGCCAGCAAAGTTACGGACCAAGAGACCCAGTACTTC. Protein product: CASKVTDQETQYF.

This clonotype appeared many times. The genes are TRBV18 and TRBJ1-5, with D perhaps matching TRBD1 (5 bases). The CDR3 has 16 amino acids. Germline lookup yields CDR1 KGHSH and CDR2 LQKENI. The ends were cut back, 2 bases at V and 4 bases at J, with 15 bases in the middle. CDR3 nucleotides: TGTGCCAGCTCACCAGACCGTACAGAGGGGAATCAGCCCCAGCATTTT. Translated, it gives CASSPDRTEGNQPQHF.

Written as DNA, the CDR3 is TGTGCCAGTAGTAGCGAGTCCTACAATGAGCAGTTCTTC. Translated: CASSSESYNEQFF. The J gene is TRBJ2-1, the V gene TRBV19; D ambiguous. In germline, CDR1 is LNHDA, CDR2 SQIVND (reference sequence). Trimming removed 4 bases at V and 1 base at J, with 5 bases between. The CDR3 length is 13 residues.

The V and J genes are TRBV11-3 and TRBJ2-4, with TRBD1 matching over 7 bases. CDR3 length: 13 residues. Germline CDR1 SGHNT, CDR2 YENEEA. The J segment lost 6 bases and the V segment lost 3 bases, leaving 2 bases of the junction unmatched. The CDR3 nucleotides read TGTGCCAGCAGCTTCGGGACAGCAAACATTCAGTACTTC. Amino acid sequence: CASSFGTANIQYF. The whole variable domain, remainder taken from reference TRBV11-3 and TRBJ2-4, is EAGVVQSPRYKIIEKKQPVAFWCNPISGHNTLYWYLQNLGQGPELLIRYENEEAVDDSQLPKDRFSAERLKGVDSTLKIQPAELGDSAVYLCASSFGTANIQYFGAGTRLSVL.

This clonotype has more than one count but fewer than ten. This chain joins TRBV7-3 and TRBJ2-2, with D unresolved. Trimming cost V 4 bases and J 6 bases, with 9 bases left between them. The CDR3 contains 13 residues. CDR1 and CDR2 from the germline V gene are SGHTA and FQGTGA. CDR3 bases: TGTGCCAGCAGCTCTGCTGGGGCCGGGGAGCTGTTTTTT. Translation: CASSSAGAGELFF. The whole variable domain, filled in from reference TRBV7-3 and TRBJ2-2, reads GAGVSQTPSNKVTEKGKYVELRCDPISGHTALYWYRQSLGQGPEFLIYFQGTGAADDSGLPNDRFFAVRPEGSVSTLKIQRTERGDSAVYLCASSSAGAGELFFGEGSRLTVL.

Comment on this clonotype: A much larger clone sits a single nucleotide away, making a read error possible. V gene TRBV12-3 or TRBV12-4 combines with J gene TRBJ2-1; 8 bases line up with TRBD1. The CDR3 sequence is 13 residues long. CDR3 DNA sequence: TGTGCCAGCAGTAGACAGGGGAGCAATGAGCGGTTCTTC. Amino acid sequence: CASSRQGSNERFF.

This clonotype was detected many times. The rearrangement links TRBV6-1 to TRBJ1-6; D uncertain. This CDR3 region has 15 residues. The V gene's germline CDR1 is MNHNS and CDR2 SASEGT. Trimming stripped 11 bases from V and 4 bases from J, with 18 bases between. The CDR3, as DNA: TGTGCCGTTACCATACCAATGGGGTATAATTCACCCCTCCACTTT. Its translation is CAVTIPMGYNSPLHF.

This clonotype occurred many times. V gene TRBV5-8 combines with J gene TRBJ1-1; possible D gene TRBD1, 6 bases. V gave up 0 bases and J gave up 5 bases, with 17 bases separating them. CDR3 length: 16 amino acids. Germline lookup yields CDR1 SGHTS and CDR2 YDEGEE. The DNA of the CDR3 is TGTGCCAGCAGCTTGGACGTCGGGGATACAGGGACTGAAGCTTTCTTT. Translated, it gives CASSLDVGDTGTEAFF.

This clonotype was seen a few times. J is TRBJ2-2 and V is TRBV28; the D is unclear. CDR1 is MDHEN and CDR2 is SYDVKM in the germline V gene. The CDR3 is 12 residues long. V gave up 11 bases and J gave up 2 bases, with 9 bases separating them. In nucleotides, the CDR3 is TGTGCCGGCACTAAAAACACCGGGGAGCTGTTTTTT. Residues: CAGTKNTGELFF.

In this sample, this clonotype turned up many times. The V and J genes are TRBV29-1 and TRBJ2-1; D ambiguous. Germline-derived CDR1 and CDR2 are SQVTM and ANQGSEA. This CDR3 has 13 amino acids. V shed 2 bases and J shed 6 bases, with 11 bases lying between them. The CDR3 DNA reads as TGCAGCGTTGAAAGTTTTGGCTTCAATGAGCAGTTCTTC. It codes for CSVESFGFNEQFF.

This clonotype was recorded at least ten times. This rearrangement joins TRBV12-3 or TRBV12-4 to TRBJ2-7; D might be TRBD1 (6 bases). CDR3 length: 14 residues. Trimming removed 0 bases from V and 5 bases from J, with 11 bases in between. The CDR3 DNA reads TGTGCCAGCAGTTTAGCGGGAGCAGGGGACGAGCAGTACTTC. Protein: CASSLAGAGDEQYF.

This clonotype was observed many times. The chain links TRBV11-1 to TRBJ2-7; tentatively, D is TRBD1 (6 bases). Trimming shortened V by 0 bases and J by 2 bases, and 11 bases separated the two germline ends. CDR1 SGHAT and CDR2 FQDESV come from the germline V gene (reference sequence). The CDR3 totals 15 residues. For the CDR3, the DNA is TGTGCCAGCAGCTTAGCGGTCGACAGGACCTACGAGCAGTACTTC. This codes for CASSLAVDRTYEQYF.

Details on this clonotype: Germline and junction disagree at one end, which may indicate a read error. The chain uses TRBV7-2 and TRBJ2-2, with 8 bases fitting TRBD1. The CDR3 is 16 residues long. CDR1 and CDR2 from the germline V gene are SGHTA and FQGNSA. CDR3 coding DNA: TGTGCCAGCAGCCCCTCGCGACAGGGGAACCCCGGGGAGCTGTTTTTT. Protein sequence: CASSPSRQGNPGELFF. Supplemented by reference TRBV7-2 and TRBJ2-2, the full variable domain reads GAGVSQSPSNKVTEKGKDVELRCDPISGHTALYWYRQSLGQGLEFLIYFQGNSAPDKSGLPSDRFSAERTGGSVSTLTIQRTQQEDSAVYLCASSPSRQGNPGELFFGEGSRLTVL.

In its sample, this clonotype was seen a few times. The chain combines TRBV5-6 with TRBJ2-7; D gene uncertain. Looked up from germline, CDR1 is SGHDT and CDR2 is YYEEEE. The CDR3 extends over 13 amino acids. V lost 3 bases and J lost 5, with 12 bases in between. The CDR3 region is CASSSLLRNEQYF. CDR3 sequence (DNA): TGTGCCAGCAGCTCACTCCTCAGAAACGAGCAGTACTTC.

At least ten counts were recorded for this clonotype. V gene TRBV27 combines with J gene TRBJ1-1; the D gene is possibly TRBD1 (6 bases). Germline-derived CDR1 and CDR2 are MNHEY and SMNVEV (reference sequence). V was trimmed by 8 bases and J by 8 bases, leaving 12 bases between them. The CDR3 runs to 11 residues. This CDR3 is CASGQNSEAFF. In nucleotides, the CDR3 is TGTGCCAGCGGACAGAACTCCGAAGCTTTCTTT.

Comment on this clonotype: Being one base from a much bigger clone, this may be a read error. The chain couples TRBV20-1 to TRBJ2-1, with 8 bases aligning to TRBD2. The J call may not be correct, given that the DNA end is closer to TRBJ2-7. This CDR3 is built from 14 residues. From germline, CDR1 is DFQATT and CDR2 SNEGSKA (reference sequence). The DNA for the CDR3 is TGCAGTGCTAGAGCGGGGGGGTCCTACAATGAGCAGTACTTC. Protein: CSARAGGSYNEQYF.

This clonotype was seen many times. The V and J genes are TRBV12-3 or TRBV12-4 and TRBJ1-1, with D uncertain. The V end was cut by 5 bases, the J end by 8 bases, with 12 bases between. The CDR3 is 12 residues long. CDR3 sequence reads: CASSPGRPEAFF. The CDR3 DNA reads TGTGCCAGCAGTCCCGGACGCCCGGAAGCTTTCTTT.

This clonotype was seen ten or more times. The gene calls are TRBV7-9 and TRBJ1-2, with D possibly being TRBD1 (6 bases). The CDR3 has 15 residues. Trimming left V 4 bases short and J 4 bases short, with 16 bases between. The germline CDR1 and CDR2 sequences are SEHNR and FQNEAQ (reference sequence). In DNA form, the CDR3 reads TGTGCCAGCAGCTCTACTCGGACAGTTAGCTATGGCTACACCTTC. Translating it yields CASSSTRTVSYGYTF.

Ten or more counts support this clonotype. This chain links TRBV18 with TRBJ1-5; the match to TRBD1 covers 7 bases. This CDR3 is built from 15 residues. J lost 5 bases, V lost 2 bases, and 6 bases had no gene match. CDR1 and CDR2 from the germline V gene are KGHSH and LQKENI. CDR3 residues: CASSPSHQGDQPQHF. CDR3 bases: TGTGCCAGCTCACCAAGCCACCAGGGGGATCAGCCCCAGCATTTT.

The sample holds a few counts of this clonotype. The J gene is TRBJ1-5, the V gene TRBV19; 7 nucleotides align to TRBD1. V dropped 6 bases and J dropped 3; count of bases not matched to a gene: 8. CDR1 is LNHDA, CDR2 SQIVND, per germline (reference sequence). CDR3 length: 15 amino acids. CDR3 in DNA: TGTGCCAGTAGCCCGACAGGGTTGAACAATCAGCCCCAGCATTTT. This encodes CASSPTGLNNQPQHF.

This clonotype was counted at least ten times. As DNA, the CDR3 is TGTGCCAGCAGCCAAGCCGGGACAGATCAGTTCTTC. The encoded protein is CASSQAGTDQFF. J is TRBJ2-1 and V is TRBV3-1; 7 bases map to TRBD1. Germline values: CDR1 LGHDT, CDR2 YNNKEL (reference sequence). This CDR3 comprises 12 residues. With 1 base clipped from V and 13 bases from J, the junction kept 4 bases outside the gene matches.

This chain uses TRBV2 with TRBJ1-1; 7 bases are a match to TRBD1. The CDR3 consists of 14 residues. V dropped 6 bases and J dropped 5; count of bases not matched to a gene: 9. Germline CDR1 SNHLY, CDR2 FYNNEI. CDR3 sequence reads: CASRIPRGRTEAFF. CDR3 coding DNA: TGTGCCAGCAGAATCCCAAGGGGGCGTACTGAAGCTTTCTTT.

This clonotype was observed at least ten times. The CDR3 spells CATRGRNPNTGELFF. The CDR3 DNA reads TGTGCCACCAGGGGCAGGAACCCGAACACCGGGGAGCTGTTTTTT. The chain joins TRBV12-3 or TRBV12-4 to TRBJ2-2, with D perhaps matching TRBD1 (6 bases). The CDR3 length is 15 residues. V lost 10 bases and J lost 0, with 15 bases in between.

About this clonotype: A much larger clone is a single base away; this may be a read error. The chain carries TRBV12-3 or TRBV12-4 and TRBJ2-1, with 8 bases lining up with TRBD1. TRBJ2-7 explains the end of the DNA better; the J call may be wrong. The CDR3 contains 17 residues. The CDR3 DNA is TGTGCCAGCACAGGACAGGGAAGTAGGGCTTACTACAATGAGCAGTACTTC. This gives the protein CASTGQGSRAYYNEQYF.